This T cell receptor beta chain was sequenced for a study of PD-1 blockade in classical Hodgkin lymphoma. About the research overall: Every 2 weeks, patients had 3 mg/kg nivolumab intravenously.

Data came from immunoSEQ multiplex PCR; TCRdb stores just in-frame clones and leaves some out. The sample includes 25,000 to 35,000 clones, more than 80% of them seen just once. Time point in this sample: cycle 4 day 1 (C4D1), after 5 to 7 weeks of nivolumab. Brentuximab vedotin exposure varied among the patients, all of whom had relapsed after autologous stem cell transplantation. The authors purified CD4+ T cells from thawed PBMCs by magnetic negative selection. Germline loops: CDR1 WSHSY, CDR2 SAAADI. This CDR3 comprises 16 residues. Trimming at V came to 8 bases and at J to 0 bases, leaving 11 bases not matched to a gene.

This receptor was taken from a human donor with classical Hodgkin lymphoma. Sample: CD4+ T cells from blood, taken before the fourth cycle of nivolumab. This chain connects TRBV10-2 to TRBJ2-5, with 8 bases lining up with TRBD2. CDR3 protein: CASPRPTSVYQETQYF. The DNA of the CDR3 is TGCGCCAGCCCTAGACCGACTAGCGTTTACCAAGAGACCCAGTACTTC.